This passage covers 6 T cell receptor beta chains from one sample sequenced in a study of breast tumors, draining lymph nodes, adjacent tissues. One entry per CDR3 protein results from TCRdb running MiXCR on the multiplex PCR reads. The sample has about 13,000 distinct CDR3 sequences, 45% to 55% seen once. The specimen was tumor-adjacent breast tissue. The origin of the receptors is a female donor with breast cancer. Some clones in this sample may be carry-over from other donors' samples.

By proportion, this clonotype is medium-sized. V usage is TRBV7-9 and J usage is TRBJ2-1; the D call may be TRBD1 or TRBD2 (5 bases each). Trimming shortened V by 1 base and J by 7 bases, and 17 bases separated the two germline ends. Germline V CDR1 and CDR2: SEHNR, FQNEAQ (reference sequence). The CDR3 length is 16 residues. CDR3 bases: TGTGCCAGCAGCTTAGATGGGGGAGTGAAGGGAAATGAGCAGTTCTTC. Protein product: CASSLDGGVKGNEQFF. Supplemented by reference TRBV7-9 and TRBJ2-1, the full variable domain reads DTGVSQNPRHKITKRGQNVTFRCDPISEHNRLYWYRQTLGQGPEFLTYFQNEAQLEKSRLLSDRFSAERPKGSFSTLEIQRTEQGDSAMYLCASSLDGGVKGNEQFFGPGTRLTVL.

The chain couples TRBV5-6 to TRBJ2-7; maybe TRBD2 (6 bases). This CDR3 contains 15 residues. The germline CDR1 and CDR2 sequences are SGHDT and YYEEEE. Trimming shortened V by 0 bases and J by 2 bases, and 12 bases separated the two germline ends. CDR3 nucleotide sequence: TGTGCCAGCAGCTTGGGGGGACTCGGTCCCTACGAGCAGTACTTC. Amino acid sequence: CASSLGGLGPYEQYF.

This clonotype was observed at least ten times. This chain links TRBV5-4 with TRBJ2-7, with 9 bases that match TRBD1. This CDR3 is 14 amino acids long. Trimming at V came to 0 bases and at J to 4 bases, leaving 2 bases not matched to a gene. The germline gives CDR1 SGHNT, CDR2 YYREEE (reference sequence). The CDR3 is CASSLEQGAYEQYF. CDR3 nucleotides: TGTGCCAGCAGCTTGGAACAGGGGGCATACGAGCAGTACTTC.

The chain combines TRBV20-1 with TRBJ2-5, with 8 bases that match TRBD1. With V trimmed by 2 bases and J by 0 bases, 11 bases remained unmatched. The CDR3 totals 17 residues. Germline lookup yields CDR1 DFQATT and CDR2 SNEGSKA (reference sequence). The CDR3: CSARRYPGQAHQETQYF. Here the CDR3 DNA reads TGCAGTGCTAGACGCTATCCGGGACAGGCTCACCAAGAGACCCAGTACTTC.

The CDR3 bases are TGTGCCAGCAGTTTGGGAGGCCGTGAGCAGTTCTTC. Translated, it gives CASSLGGREQFF. The genes are TRBV27 and TRBJ2-1, with TRBD2 as a possible D gene (6 bases). The CDR3 totals 12 residues. Germline-derived CDR1 and CDR2 are MNHEY and SMNVEV (reference sequence). Trimming left V 3 bases short and J 9 bases short, with 9 bases between.

There are many counts of this clonotype. J is TRBJ2-7 and V is TRBV10-3; a possible D gene is TRBD2 (6 bases). CDR3 length: 13 residues. Trimming shortened V by 0 bases and J by 6 bases, and 9 bases separated the two germline ends. CDR1 is ENHRY, CDR2 SYGVKD, per germline. CDR3 nucleotides: TGTGCCATCAGTGAGTCCCGGAGGGGCGAGCAGTACTTC. Amino acids: CAISESRRGEQYF.